This TCR beta chain was identified in a study of blood T cell repertoires in COVID-19. Looking at the study overall: Donors in the United States, Italy and Spain gave samples during acute or convalescent COVID-19.

Per germline, CDR1 SGHTA and CDR2 FQGNSA. The germline V and J ends were trimmed by 6 bases and 1 base, with 8 bases remaining between them. The CDR3 is 13 amino acids. Assay used: immunoSEQ multiplex PCR; TCRdb lists only in-frame clones, some missing. The data contain roughly 120,000 clones, roughly 80% of them singletons. This sequence joins TRBV7-2 and TRBJ2-3; a possible D gene is TRBD2 (6 bases). The sequencing input was peripheral blood. The TCR sequence derives from a man aged 50 or older with acute or convalescent COVID-19. CDR3 amino acids: CASRKRGTDTQYF. In DNA form, the CDR3 reads TGTGCCAGCAGGAAGCGGGGCACAGATACGCAGTATTTT.